One sample yielded the 21 T cell receptor beta chains listed below, sequenced in a study of CD8 T cells in Susac syndrome (dated by TCRdb to about 2019). Libraries were prepared through the immunoSEQ multiplex PCR assay. RNA was extracted using the RNeasy kit, and roughly 0.5 to 1 ug of the RNA was reverse transcribed with random hexamers. TCRdb reworked the public reads: Q25 trimming with fastp, MiXCR clone assembly, productive beta chains retained. Merged by CDR3 protein, the rows form single entries marked with the most common genes and DNA. The sample table lists approximately 120,000 distinct CDR3 sequences, roughly 93% of them with a count of one. Approximately 0.3% of the sample is in the top ten clones. The sequenced sample was CD8+ T cells from PBMCs. These receptors all come from a human donor with multiple sclerosis.

This clonotype was detected once. The rearrangement links TRBV2 to TRBJ2-3; TRBD2 matches 10 bases. Per germline, CDR1 SNHLY and CDR2 FYNNEI. The CDR3 loop spans 17 amino acids. Trimming took 5 bases from V and 4 from J; bases not matched to a gene: 12. In DNA, the CDR3 is TGTGCCAGCAGTTTCCAGCGGGAGGGCCGTGGGGCAGATACGCAGTATTTT. It codes for CASSFQREGRGADTQYF.

The genes are TRBV30 and TRBJ2-1; D possibly uses TRBD1 or TRBD2 (5 bases each). The germline V gene encodes CDR1 GTSNPN and CDR2 SVGIG (reference sequence). V was cut by 2 bases and J by 9 bases, with 14 bases left in between. This CDR3 is built from 13 residues. DNA of the CDR3: TGTGCCTGGAGTCAAGGGGTGGGGAGTGAGCAGTTCTTC. This codes for CAWSQGVGSEQFF.

CDR3 bases: TGCAGTGTCTTTGACGTGGAGACGGGAGAGCAAGAGACCCAGTACTTC. Its translation: CSVFDVETGEQETQYF. The chain links TRBV20-1 to TRBJ2-5; a weak D match, TRBD2 (6 bases). V was clipped by 7 bases and J by 2 bases, with 23 bases between them. The CDR3 is 16 amino acids. Germline CDR1 and CDR2: DFQATT and SNEGSKA (reference sequence).

The genes are TRBV12-3 or TRBV12-4 and TRBJ2-7, with D perhaps matching TRBD2 (6 bases). The CDR3 has 15 residues. V lost 1 base and J 2 bases, leaving 12 bases between the germline ends. In DNA form, the CDR3 reads TGTGCCAGCAGTTTAGGGACGGGAGAACCCTACGAGCAGTACGTC. It specifies CASSLGTGEPYEQYV.

This sequence joins TRBV19 and TRBJ2-7; D is uncertain. CDR1 is LNHDA, CDR2 SQIVND, per germline (reference sequence). The V and J ends lost 3 bases and 0 bases respectively, with 6 bases between them. This CDR3 comprises 13 residues. CDR3 nucleotides: TGTGCCAGTAGTATCGCGGCCTCCTACGAGCAGTACTTC. Residues: CASSIAASYEQYF.

The CDR3 protein is CASEQGGTGELFF. In DNA form, the CDR3 reads TGTGCCAGTGAGCAGGGTGGCACCGGGGAGCTGTTTTTT. The chain is built from TRBV19 and TRBJ2-2, with D possibly being TRBD1 (5 bases). Trimming shortened V by 8 bases and J by 4 bases, and 11 bases separated the two germline ends. CDR1 and CDR2 (germline): LNHDA, SQIVND (reference sequence). The CDR3 sequence is 13 residues long.

This clonotype was counted a single time. This chain links TRBV27 with TRBJ1-1; D is uncertain. Germline values: CDR1 MNHEY, CDR2 SMNVEV (reference sequence). Trimming stripped 0 bases from V and 1 base from J, with 6 bases between. The CDR3 has 14 amino acids. Written as DNA, the CDR3 is TGTGCCAGCAGTTTATCGTCAGGGAACACTGAAGCTTTCTTT. Residues: CASSLSSGNTEAFF.

V usage is TRBV27 and J usage is TRBJ2-7; D is uncertain. This CDR3 has 12 amino acids. V lost 5 bases and J 5 bases, leaving 10 bases between the germline ends. Germline assignment: CDR1 MNHEY and CDR2 SMNVEV (reference sequence). In DNA, the CDR3 is TGTGCCAGCAGTCCCGACCCCAACGAGCAGTACTTC. This codes for CASSPDPNEQYF.

Here the CDR3 reads CSTKTSGVYNEQFF. DNA for the CDR3: TGCAGTACTAAGACTAGCGGTGTGTACAATGAGCAGTTCTTC. The V call is TRBV20-1, the J call TRBJ2-1; 9 bases agree with TRBD2. CDR3 length: 14 residues. CDR1 DFQATT and CDR2 SNEGSKA come from the germline V gene (reference sequence). Trimming took 8 bases from V and 4 from J; bases not matched to a gene: 9.

The CDR3 DNA follows: TGTGCCAGCAGCCCCGCCGGGGCGGGTCCATGGCATTTT. This translates into CASSPAGAGPWHF. The V gene is TRBV7-9, the J gene TRBJ1-5; TRBD1 is a possible D gene (5 bases). Trimming stripped 5 bases from V and 15 bases from J, with 20 bases between. The CDR3 is made up of 13 amino acids. Germline values: CDR1 SEHNR, CDR2 FQNEAQ (reference sequence).

The chain has TRBV24-1 and TRBJ2-3; D gene uncertain. Germline V lookup: CDR1 KGHDR, CDR2 SFDVKD. This CDR3 contains 17 residues. V shed 0 bases and J shed 2 bases, with 14 bases lying between them. This chain's CDR3 is CATSDLLDGRSTDTQYF. The CDR3 coding sequence is TGTGCCACCAGTGATTTGTTGGACGGCAGATCCACAGATACGCAGTATTTT.

The CDR3 region is CASSVGGQGGTDTQYF. The CDR3, as DNA: TGTGCCAGCAGCGTAGGGGGACAGGGGGGCACAGATACGCAGTATTTT. V is TRBV9 and J is TRBJ2-3; 11 nucleotides align to TRBD1. The junction had 1 base not matched to a gene; V was cut back by 0 bases and J by 1 base. The CDR3 sequence is 16 residues long. Germline CDR1 reads SGDLS; CDR2 reads YYNGEE.

The chain is built from TRBV5-1 and TRBJ1-2, with 12 bases matching TRBD1. With 5 bases clipped from V and 4 bases from J, the junction kept 6 bases outside the gene matches. The germline CDR1 and CDR2 sequences are SGHRS and YFSETQ. This CDR3 has 15 amino acids. Written as DNA, the CDR3 is TGCGCCAGCAGGCCCGGGACAGGGGGCGGCTATGGCTACACCTTC. Translating it yields CASRPGTGGGYGYTF.

The chain joins TRBV6-1 to TRBJ2-1; 8 bases line up with TRBD2. The CDR3 has 15 residues. Germline values: CDR1 MNHNS, CDR2 SASEGT. V shed 1 base and J 4 bases; nucleotides not matched to a gene: 3. The CDR3: CASSEETSAYNEQFF. CDR3 nucleotides: TGTGCCAGCAGTGAAGAGACTAGCGCATACAATGAGCAGTTCTTC.

The chain combines TRBV5-4 with TRBJ2-5; no firm D call. Germline loops: CDR1 SGHNT, CDR2 YYREEE (reference sequence). V was pared by 4 bases and J by 8 bases, with 21 bases between. The length of the CDR3 is 15 residues. The CDR3 DNA follows: TGTGCCAGCAGCCAAGGATCGCCCCGGATCGGCACCCAGTACTTC. Amino acids: CASSQGSPRIGTQYF. Full variable domain (missing parts from reference TRBV5-4 and TRBJ2-5): ETGVTQSPTHLIKTRGQQVTLRCSSQSGHNTVSWYQQALGQGPQFIFQYYREEENGRGNFPPRFSGLQFPNYSSELNVNALELDDSALYLCASSQGSPRIGTQYFGPGTRLLVL.

About this clonotype itself: The junction departs from the called germline gene at one end, perhaps through a read error. The gene calls are TRBV29-1 and TRBJ1-2, with unresolved D. Germline lookup yields CDR1 SQVTM and CDR2 ANQGSEA. This CDR3 has 12 residues. The CDR3 DNA sequence: TGCAGCGTAGAAGGGCCCCTCGAAGGCTACACCTTC. Its translation is CSVEGPLEGYTF. The whole variable domain, filled in from reference TRBV29-1 and TRBJ1-2, reads SAVISQKPSRDICQRGTSLTIQCQVDSQVTMMFWYRQQPGQSLTLIATANQGSEATYESGFVIDKFPISRPNLTFSTLTVSNMSPEDSSIYLCSVEGPLEGYTFGSGTRLTVV.

CDR3 amino acids: CASSRGRELETQYF. Written as DNA, the CDR3 is TGTGCCAGCAGCCGTGGTCGTGAGTTGGAGACCCAGTACTTC. This sequence joins TRBV11-1 and TRBJ2-5; D is uncertain. Per the germline V gene, CDR1 is SGHAT and CDR2 is FQDESV (reference sequence). This CDR3 spans 14 amino acids. V was pared by 5 bases and J by 5 bases, with 15 bases between.

The J gene is TRBJ2-7, the V gene TRBV13; D tentatively fits TRBD1 or TRBD2 (5 bases each). This CDR3 region has 13 residues. V was pared by 5 bases and J by 2 bases, with 10 bases between. Germline V gives CDR1 PRHDT, CDR2 FYEKMQ (reference sequence). The CDR3 coding sequence is TGTGCCAGCAGCCCGGGGACGGCCTACGAGCAGTACTTC. Its protein product is CASSPGTAYEQYF.

The gene calls are TRBV29-1 and TRBJ2-3; D might be TRBD1 (6 bases). The CDR3 runs 14 residues. With 1 base removed from V and 4 bases from J, the gap between germline ends came to 12 bases. Germline V gives CDR1 SQVTM, CDR2 ANQGSEA. CDR3 bases: TGCAGCGTTGAAGGGGAGCAGGGGTCAGATACGCAGTATTTT. Its translation is CSVEGEQGSDTQYF.

This chain joins TRBV3-1 and TRBJ2-1, with D tentatively TRBD2 (6 bases). The CDR3 spans 13 residues. CDR1 is LGHDT, CDR2 YNNKEL, per germline (reference sequence). V lost 3 bases to trimming and J lost 9 bases, with 12 bases between them. Here the CDR3 DNA reads TGTGCCAGCAGCCAGAGACTAGTTACTGAGCAGTTCTTC. It specifies CASSQRLVTEQFF.

This clonotype was seen more than once but under ten times. This chain joins TRBV12-3 or TRBV12-4 and TRBJ1-5; no definite D call. Trimming left V 1 base short and J 4 bases short, with 5 bases between. The CDR3 covers 13 residues. The CDR3 sequence: CASSLGKNQPQHF. The CDR3 DNA follows: TGTGCCAGCAGTTTAGGCAAGAATCAGCCCCAGCATTTT.